Listed here are 15 T cell receptor beta chains from one sample, sequenced in a study of a mutant IDH1 vaccine in newly diagnosed glioma. Sequencing was performed with immunoSEQ multiplex PCR; in TCRdb, only in-frame clones are kept and a portion is missing. The sample carries about 70,000 clones, more than 70% recorded once. Noted time point: baseline, week 1 (first vaccination visit). This sample's treatment: pre-vaccination baseline after standard-of-care therapy. The material was peripheral blood mononuclear cells (PBMCs), obtained from a glioma patient treated with radiotherapy, temozolomide or both. The receptors were sampled from a woman between 18 and 29 years old with glioma. Some clones in this sample may be carry-over from other donors' samples.

The CDR3 spells CASSEPTGGNQPQHF. The CDR3 coding sequence is TGTGCCAGCAGCGAACCCACAGGGGGCAATCAGCCCCAGCATTTT. The chain joins TRBV6-6 to TRBJ1-5; 7 bases agree with TRBD1. With V trimmed by 6 bases and J by 2 bases, 7 bases remained unmatched. CDR3 size: 15 residues. The germline CDR1 and CDR2 sequences are MNHNY and SVGAGI (reference sequence).

The CDR3 spells CARGIGMGYGYTF. The CDR3 nucleotides are TGTGCCAGGGGAATAGGGATGGGCTATGGCTACACCTTC. The genes are TRBV2 and TRBJ1-2; D call uncertain. Germline V lookup: CDR1 SNHLY, CDR2 FYNNEI. V shed 9 bases and J shed 4 bases, with 15 bases lying between them. The CDR3 has 13 residues.

The chain recombines TRBV4-2 with TRBJ2-5; TRBD2 aligns across 15 bases. The CDR3 has 18 residues. The germline gives CDR1 LGHNA, CDR2 YNFKEQ. V lost 3 bases, J lost 3 bases, and 8 bases stayed unmatched. CDR3 nucleotides: TGTGCCAGCAGCCACGGACTAGCGGGGGGGCCTCTGGAAGAGACCCAGTACTTC. It specifies CASSHGLAGGPLEETQYF.

V is TRBV19 and J is TRBJ1-2; TRBD1 matches 8 bases. V was pared by 5 bases and J by 6 bases, with 2 bases of the junction left unmatched. CDR3 size: 12 residues. Germline loops: CDR1 LNHDA, CDR2 SQIVND (reference sequence). CDR3 sequence reads: CASSRQGNGYTF. CDR3 coding DNA: TGTGCCAGTAGTCGACAGGGGAATGGCTACACCTTC.

This chain joins TRBV2 and TRBJ2-3; D is unclear. The CDR3 runs 14 residues. V was cut by 8 bases and J by 2 bases, with 14 bases left in between. Germline V CDR1 and CDR2: SNHLY, FYNNEI. As DNA, the CDR3 is TGTGCCAGCTTGAAGGGCTCCCACACAGATACGCAGTATTTT. Encoded protein: CASLKGSHTDTQYF. The entire variable domain, with the rest obtained from reference TRBV2 and TRBJ2-3, is as follows: EPEVTQTPSHQVTQMGQEVILRCVPISNHLYFYWYRQILGQKVEFLVSFYNNEISEKSEIFDDQFSVERPDGSNFTLKIRSTKLEDSAMYFCASLKGSHTDTQYFGPGTRLTVL.

The V call is TRBV5-1, the J call TRBJ1-2, with TRBD1 matching 9 bases. CDR1 and CDR2 from the germline V gene are SGHRS and YFSETQ. This CDR3 region has 16 residues. V was pared by 7 bases and J by 6 bases, with 16 bases of the junction left unmatched. As DNA, the CDR3 is TGCGCCAGCCGACGGACAGGGGTGGATCAAGGGGATGGCTACACCTTC. This gives the protein CASRRTGVDQGDGYTF.

The chain has TRBV2 and TRBJ2-2; tentatively, D is TRBD2 (6 bases). The germline gives CDR1 SNHLY, CDR2 FYNNEI. The CDR3 sequence is 14 residues long. V gave up 7 bases and J gave up 4 bases, with 13 bases separating them. The CDR3 is CASIRESGTGELFF. In nucleotides, the CDR3 is TGTGCCAGCATACGGGAGTCGGGCACCGGGGAGCTGTTTTTT. Full variable domain (missing parts from reference TRBV2 and TRBJ2-2): EPEVTQTPSHQVTQMGQEVILRCVPISNHLYFYWYRQILGQKVEFLVSFYNNEISEKSEIFDDQFSVERPDGSNFTLKIRSTKLEDSAMYFCASIRESGTGELFFGEGSRLTVL.

The J gene is TRBJ2-1, the V gene TRBV7-6; TRBD2 agrees at 8 bases. The germline gives CDR1 SGHVS, CDR2 FNYEAQ. With V trimmed by 5 bases and J by 9 bases, 12 bases remained unmatched. The CDR3 sequence is 15 residues long. The CDR3 DNA reads as TGTGCCAGCAGCCTACACGGGGGGGATGATGTTGAGCAGTTCTTC. Translation: CASSLHGGDDVEQFF.

This clone is deemed medium-sized (0.01 to 0.1%). In the same sample, other DNA sequences code for this CDR3. This chain uses TRBV19 with TRBJ2-7; tentatively, D is TRBD1 (6 bases). The length of the CDR3 is 13 residues. Germline values: CDR1 LNHDA, CDR2 SQIVND (reference sequence). V dropped 1 base and J dropped 3 bases, with 7 bases sitting between them. The CDR3 nucleotides are TGTGCCAGTAGTATAGCCAGGGGCTACGAGCAGTACTTC. It yields the protein CASSIARGYEQYF.

This chain joins TRBV19 and TRBJ2-7; either TRBD1 or TRBD2 may fit D (6 bases each). The V and J ends lost 9 bases and 5 bases respectively, with 20 bases between them. This CDR3 contains 14 residues. Germline V gives CDR1 LNHDA, CDR2 SQIVND (reference sequence). CDR3 DNA sequence: TGTGCCAGCCGGGCGGTACAGGGAGGACACGAGCAGTACTTC. This encodes CASRAVQGGHEQYF.

The chain couples TRBV6-5 to TRBJ1-2; unclear D gene. Trimming left V 0 bases short and J 4 bases short, with 9 bases between. The CDR3 is made up of 14 amino acids. Germline-derived CDR1 and CDR2 are MNHEY and SVGAGI. The CDR3 DNA reads as TGTGCCAGCAGTTACTCGATTTCCCTCTATGGCTACACCTTC. This codes for CASSYSISLYGYTF.

The chain has TRBV5-1 and TRBJ2-7, with a tentative D call TRBD1 (6 bases). The V gene lost 4 bases and the J gene lost 6 bases, with 20 bases spanning the gap. Germline assignment: CDR1 SGHRS and CDR2 YFSETQ. CDR3 length: 15 amino acids. CDR3 loop: CASSLQVTGNSEQYF. CDR3 in DNA: TGCGCCAGCAGCCTGCAAGTAACAGGGAACTCCGAGCAGTACTTC. The full variable domain, rest sourced from reference TRBV5-1 and TRBJ2-7, is KAGVTQTPRYLIKTRGQQVTLSCSPISGHRSVSWYQQTPGQGLQFLFEYFSETQRNKGNFPGRFSGRQFSNSRSEMNVSTLELGDSALYLCASSLQVTGNSEQYFGPGTRLTVT.

The rearrangement links TRBV9 to TRBJ2-7; TRBD2 matches at 8 bases. V was clipped by 7 bases and J by 6 bases; unmatched bases: 12. The germline CDR1 and CDR2 sequences are SGDLS and YYNGEE. This CDR3 has 14 residues. The CDR3 region has the DNA TGTGCCAGCCAGCCGGGACTAGTGGCCCGCGAGCAGTACTTC. Its translation is CASQPGLVAREQYF.

V usage is TRBV2 and J usage is TRBJ2-2; 13 nucleotides agree with TRBD2. Germline-derived CDR1 and CDR2 are SNHLY and FYNNEI. The CDR3 spans 16 residues. The J segment lost 4 bases and the V segment lost 6 bases, leaving 5 bases of the junction unmatched. CDR3 coding DNA: TGTGCCAGCAGACCTGGACTAGCGGGAGTCACCGGGGAGCTGTTTTTT. Translating gives CASRPGLAGVTGELFF.

V is TRBV15 and J is TRBJ2-2; 10 bases map to TRBD1. CDR3 length equals 17 residues. V shed 0 bases, J shed 5 bases, and the junction held 6 bases outside the gene matches. The germline V gene encodes CDR1 LNHNV and CDR2 YYDKDF (reference sequence). CDR3 loop: CATSRDGAGQGTGELFF. The CDR3, as DNA: TGTGCCACCAGCAGAGACGGGGCGGGACAGGGGACCGGGGAGCTGTTTTTT.